The rows below give T cell receptor beta chains drawn from one sample of a study of control samples from healthy donors and cancer patients. Repertoires were generated with immunoSEQ multiplex PCR, while TCRdb's copy carries only in-frame clones and drops some. The sample includes over 85,000 clones, just over 90% of them seen just once. The material sequenced was blood. The origin of the receptors is a woman aged 25 to 39 in good health. Each CDR3 is given with its conserved first and last residue. A D gene is named only where the DNA matches it firmly. Not all rows give a size; the values are once, few, many and, for expanded clones, a class.

v_call: TRBV2; clone_size: .; j_call: TRBJ2-7; d_call: .; cdr3_aa: CASTVTVMSSYEQYF; cdr3_nt: TGTGCCAGCACCGTAACCGTGATGAGTTCCTACGAGCAGTACTTC
v_call: TRBV14; clone_size: .; j_call: TRBJ2-6; d_call: .; cdr3_aa: CASNKNSYGANVLTF; cdr3_nt: TGTGCCAGCAATAAGAACAGTTACGGGGCCAACGTCCTGACTTTC
v_call: TRBV6-4; clone_size: .; j_call: TRBJ2-5; d_call: TRBD1; cdr3_aa: CASSRSGTGGETQYF; cdr3_nt: TGTGCCAGCAGTCGATCCGGGACAGGAGGGGAGACCCAGTACTTC
v_call: TRBV4-2; clone_size: .; j_call: TRBJ2-6; d_call: .; cdr3_aa: CASSPAVGPGANVLTF; cdr3_nt: TGTGCCAGCAGCCCAGCCGTCGGGCCTGGGGCCAACGTCCTGACTTTC
v_call: TRBV4-1; clone_size: .; j_call: TRBJ2-7; d_call: TRBD2; cdr3_aa: CASSQRLAGRYEQYF; cdr3_nt: TGCGCCAGCAGCCAAAGACTAGCGGGGAGGTACGAGCAGTACTTC
v_call: TRBV28; clone_size: .; j_call: TRBJ2-1; d_call: .; cdr3_aa: CASSAGASKNEQFF; cdr3_nt: TGTGCCAGCAGTGCGGGGGCCTCTAAGAATGAGCAGTTCTTC
v_call: TRBV7-2; clone_size: .; j_call: TRBJ2-2; d_call: TRBD2; cdr3_aa: CASSSSGVNTGELFF; cdr3_nt: TGTGCCAGCAGCTCTAGCGGGGTGAACACCGGGGAGCTGTTTTTT
v_call: TRBV28; clone_size: .; j_call: TRBJ2-3; d_call: .; cdr3_aa: CASSLWGQGSADTQYF; cdr3_nt: TGTGCCAGCAGTTTATGGGGCCAGGGGAGCGCAGATACGCAGTATTTT
v_call: TRBV5-8; clone_size: .; j_call: TRBJ2-2; d_call: .; cdr3_aa: CASRGLGGELFF; cdr3_nt: TGTGCCAGCAGAGGCCTTGGAGGGGAGCTGTTTTTT
v_call: TRBV29-1; clone_size: once; j_call: TRBJ2-1; d_call: .; cdr3_aa: CSVWDLTAYNEQFF; cdr3_nt: TGCAGCGTGTGGGACCTGACGGCTTACAATGAGCAGTTCTTC
v_call: TRBV6-5; clone_size: .; j_call: TRBJ2-7; d_call: .; cdr3_aa: CASSYSPGTYEQYF; cdr3_nt: TGTGCCAGCAGTTACTCTCCAGGAACCTACGAGCAGTACTTC
v_call: TRBV29-1; clone_size: .; j_call: TRBJ2-1; d_call: TRBD2; cdr3_aa: CSVGVREEKFF; cdr3_nt: TGCAGCGTTGGGGTCCGGGAGGAAAAGTTCTTC
v_call: TRBV30; clone_size: .; j_call: TRBJ1-1; d_call: TRBD1; cdr3_aa: CAWSRRIPTGWNTEAFF; cdr3_nt: TGTGCCTGGAGTCGTAGGATACCGACAGGGTGGAACACTGAAGCTTTCTTT
v_call: TRBV28; clone_size: .; j_call: TRBJ1-4; d_call: .; cdr3_aa: CASSYLRGRPNEKLFF; cdr3_nt: TGTGCCAGCAGTTACCTCCGGGGGCGTCCTAATGAAAAACTGTTTTTT
v_call: TRBV19; clone_size: .; j_call: TRBJ1-2; d_call: TRBD1; cdr3_aa: CASSPGQGYNYGYTF; cdr3_nt: TGTGCCAGTAGTCCGGGACAGGGATACAACTATGGCTACACCTTC
v_call: TRBV2; clone_size: .; j_call: TRBJ2-2; d_call: TRBD2; cdr3_aa: CATVGLAGGPNTGELFF; cdr3_nt: TGTGCCACTGTTGGTCTAGCGGGAGGGCCGAACACCGGGGAGCTGTTTTTT
v_call: TRBV19; clone_size: .; j_call: TRBJ2-1; d_call: TRBD2; cdr3_aa: CASSVTSGNNEQFF; cdr3_nt: TGTGCCAGTAGCGTGACTAGCGGTAACAATGAGCAGTTCTTC